What follows are 24 T cell receptor beta chains derived from one specimen sequenced in a study of graft-versus-host responses after intestinal transplantation. Grafts had their tissue processed, releasing intraepithelial and lamina propria lymphocytes. Only in-frame clones appear in the TCRdb table, and some are missing; sequencing was by immunoSEQ multiplex PCR. The sample yields 16,000 or so clones, about 80% seen once. This specimen consisted of ileum tissue, obtained less than 600 days after intestinal transplantation. These receptors were taken from a human patient who received an intestinal transplant, so some T cells may come from the graft donor.

The V gene is TRBV7-8, the J gene TRBJ2-3; 8 bases align to TRBD1. The CDR3 totals 14 residues. Trimming removed 5 bases from V and 4 bases from J; junction bases left unmatched: 5. Looked up from germline, CDR1 is SGHVS and CDR2 is FQNEAQ. CDR3 in DNA: TGTGCCAGCAGCATCTACAGGGGGGCAGATACGCAGTATTTT. This sequence encodes CASSIYRGADTQYF. Complete variable domain (other parts from reference TRBV7-8 and TRBJ2-3): GAGVSQSPRYKVAKRGQDVALRCDPISGHVSLFWYQQALGQGPEFLTYFQNEAQLDKSGLPSDRFFAERPEGSVSTLKIQRTQQEDSAVYLCASSIYRGADTQYFGPGTRLTVL.

This clone was observed a single time. The V call is TRBV5-1, the J call TRBJ1-2, with 7 bases that match TRBD1. CDR1 is SGHRS and CDR2 is YFSETQ in the germline V gene. The CDR3 spans 15 residues. Unmatched junction bases numbered 8, after V lost 4 bases and J lost 2 bases. CDR3 in amino acids: CASSTQGLPNYGYTF. CDR3 nucleotides: TGCGCCAGCAGCACACAGGGGCTACCCAACTATGGCTACACCTTC.

This clone was seen a handful of times. The chain uses TRBV2 and TRBJ2-5, with TRBD2 identical over 12 bases. The CDR3 runs to 18 residues. Germline CDR1 SNHLY, CDR2 FYNNEI. Trimming at V came to 4 bases and at J to 7 bases, leaving 16 bases not matched to a gene. CDR3 residues: CASSVSASGGAVLGTQYF. For the CDR3, the DNA is TGTGCCAGCAGTGTTTCGGCTAGCGGGGGGGCGGTTTTGGGGACCCAGTACTTC.

This clone was picked up a small number of times. V usage is TRBV5-1 and J usage is TRBJ2-4; no definite D call. The V gene lost 0 bases and the J gene lost 15 bases, with 28 bases spanning the gap. The CDR3 is 17 amino acids. Germline-derived CDR1 and CDR2 are SGHRS and YFSETQ. In nucleotides, the CDR3 is TGCGCCAGCAGCTTGGCCTCCGGGCCACCAGGCGCCTCATTAAGGTACTTC. Translated: CASSLASGPPGASLRYF. Filled out from reference TRBV5-1 and TRBJ2-4, the complete variable domain reads KAGVTQTPRYLIKTRGQQVTLSCSPISGHRSVSWYQQTPGQGLQFLFEYFSETQRNKGNFPGRFSGRQFSNSRSEMNVSTLELGDSALYLCASSLASGPPGASLRYFGAGTRLSVL.

The gene calls are TRBV2 and TRBJ1-3; possible D gene TRBD1, 6 bases. The germline V and J ends were trimmed by 4 bases and 4 bases, with 14 bases remaining between them. This CDR3 is built from 15 residues. The germline gives CDR1 SNHLY, CDR2 FYNNEI. CDR3 bases: TGTGCCAGCAGTGTACAAGCAGGGGTCGGAAACACCATATATTTT. This gives the protein CASSVQAGVGNTIYF.

The chain combines TRBV7-9 with TRBJ2-2; unclear D gene. V was shortened by 9 bases and J by 6 bases, with 17 bases between the two germline ends. The CDR3 consists of 14 residues. CDR1 and CDR2 (germline): SEHNR, FQNEAQ (reference sequence). Here the CDR3 DNA reads TGTGCCAGAAACCCTATAGCTGGGGCCGGGGAGCTGTTTTTT. Translated, it gives CARNPIAGAGELFF. The whole variable domain, filled in from reference TRBV7-9 and TRBJ2-2, reads DTGVSQNPRHKITKRGQNVTFRCDPISEHNRLYWYRQTLGQGPEFLTYFQNEAQLEKSRLLSDRFSAERPKGSFSTLEIQRTEQGDSAMYLCARNPIAGAGELFFGEGSRLTVL.

V and J are TRBV5-4 and TRBJ2-5, with a possible D match to TRBD1 (5 bases). The germline V gene has CDR1 SGHNT and CDR2 YYREEE (reference sequence). CDR3 size: 16 residues. The V and J ends lost 9 bases and 1 base respectively, with 22 bases between them. CDR3 nucleotides: TGTGCCATCCAAGACCGCGATCAGGGCGTCCAAGAGACCCAGTACTTC. The encoded protein is CAIQDRDQGVQETQYF.

Here the CDR3 reads CSGALRVGNTIYF. As DNA, the CDR3 is TGCAGCGGCGCCCTAAGAGTGGGAAACACCATATATTTT. This chain joins TRBV29-1 and TRBJ1-3; D is unresolved. Per germline, CDR1 SQVTM and CDR2 ANQGSEA. V was trimmed by 7 bases and J by 4 bases, leaving 14 bases between them. The CDR3 is 13 residues long.

V gene TRBV19 combines with J gene TRBJ2-1; D ambiguous. CDR1 and CDR2 from the germline V gene are LNHDA and SQIVND (reference sequence). The length of the CDR3 is 15 residues. V lost 0 bases to trimming and J lost 2 bases, with 8 bases between them. The CDR3 coding sequence is TGTGCCAGTAGTATAGACAGGCCGACCTACAATGAGCAGTTCTTC. Its protein product is CASSIDRPTYNEQFF. Using reference TRBV19 and TRBJ2-1 for the parts outside the CDR3, the full variable domain is DGGITQSPKYLFRKEGQNVTLSCEQNLNHDAMYWYRQDPGQGLRLIYYSQIVNDFQKGDIAEGYSVSREKKESFPLTVTSAQKNPTAFYLCASSIDRPTYNEQFFGPGTRLTVL.

The chain uses TRBV6-5 and TRBJ2-1, with D possibly being TRBD1 (6 bases). CDR1 is MNHEY, CDR2 SVGAGI, per germline. The CDR3 runs 13 residues. Deletions cut 4 bases from V and 6 bases from J, with 10 bases between. The CDR3 spells CASSSRQVNEQFF. The CDR3 DNA sequence: TGTGCCAGCAGTTCCAGACAGGTCAATGAGCAGTTCTTC.

This chain connects TRBV6-5 to TRBJ1-2; D not resolved. The CDR3 is made up of 13 amino acids. Germline CDR1 is MNHEY and CDR2 is SVGAGI. V lost 0 bases, J lost 8 bases, and 10 bases lay in between. CDR3 coding DNA: TGTGCCAGCAGTTACTCGAGTGGGCCAGGCTACACCTTC. It yields the protein CASSYSSGPGYTF.

V usage is TRBV19 and J usage is TRBJ1-2; a possible D gene is TRBD1 (5 bases). Germline V gene sequence: CDR1 LNHDA, CDR2 SQIVND (reference sequence). The CDR3 contains 14 residues. V was cut by 3 bases and J by 3 bases, with 11 bases left in between. The CDR3 is CASSMGTAYYGYTF. CDR3 DNA: TGTGCCAGTAGTATGGGGACGGCTTACTATGGCTACACCTTC. Looking up the rest from reference TRBV19 and TRBJ1-2 gives the full variable domain: DGGITQSPKYLFRKEGQNVTLSCEQNLNHDAMYWYRQDPGQGLRLIYYSQIVNDFQKGDIAEGYSVSREKKESFPLTVTSAQKNPTAFYLCASSMGTAYYGYTFGSGTRLTVV.

The rearrangement uses TRBV5-8 and TRBJ1-1, with D unclear. This CDR3 comprises 14 residues. CDR1 is SGHTS, CDR2 YDEGEE, per germline. Between the trimmed V and J ends, which lost 0 bases and 5 bases, there was a span of 11 bases. DNA for the CDR3: TGTGCCAGCAGCTTGGGGGCCACTTGGACTGAAGCTTTCTTT. This gives the protein CASSLGATWTEAFF.

The chain uses TRBV5-1 and TRBJ2-3; D uncertain. The V end lost 0 bases, the J end lost 4 bases, and 9 bases lay between the germline ends. Germline-derived CDR1 and CDR2 are SGHRS and YFSETQ. The CDR3 contains 14 residues. The CDR3 is CASSLDPISDTQYF. The CDR3 DNA sequence: TGCGCCAGCAGCTTGGACCCTATCTCAGATACGCAGTATTTT.

This clone was recorded a few times. This chain uses TRBV18 with TRBJ1-3; D is perhaps TRBD1 (5 bases). The CDR3 loop spans 14 amino acids. Trimming took 1 base from V and 2 from J, leaving 6 bases between them. CDR1 and CDR2 (germline): KGHSH, LQKENI. CDR3 sequence (DNA): TGTGCCAGCTCACCACAAGGGGCTGGAAACACCATATATTTT. Protein product: CASSPQGAGNTIYF. The full variable domain, its missing parts supplied by reference TRBV18 and TRBJ1-3, is NAGVMQNPRHLVRRRGQEARLRCSPMKGHSHVYWYRQLPEEGLKFMVYLQKENIIDESGMPKERFSAEFPKEGPSILRIQQVVRGDSAAYFCASSPQGAGNTIYFGEGSWLTVV.

V and J are TRBV9 and TRBJ2-1, with a tentative D call TRBD1 (6 bases). Germline CDR1 SGDLS, CDR2 YYNGEE. This CDR3 is built from 13 residues. The ends were cut back, 2 bases at V and 7 bases at J, with 10 bases in the middle. The CDR3 sequence is CASSVRGANEQFF. The CDR3 DNA follows: TGTGCCAGCAGCGTCAGGGGCGCTAATGAGCAGTTCTTC.

This clone was observed a handful of times. The CDR3 coding sequence is TGTGCCAGCAGTCTAACAGGGGCAGATACGCAGTATTTT. Translated: CASSLTGADTQYF. The V and J genes are TRBV6-1 and TRBJ2-3, with 7 bases fitting TRBD1. This CDR3 contains 13 residues. Germline V CDR1 and CDR2: MNHNS, SASEGT. Trimming at V came to 5 bases and at J to 4 bases, leaving 3 bases not matched to a gene.

The chain links TRBV4-2 to TRBJ1-5, with 8 bases that match TRBD1. Germline V gives CDR1 LGHNA, CDR2 YNFKEQ. This CDR3 contains 16 residues. The trim removed 1 base at V and 2 bases at J, leaving 4 bases unmatched. This CDR3 reads CASSQVGGQGNQPQHF. The DNA of the CDR3 is TGTGCCAGCAGCCAAGTGGGGGGACAGGGCAATCAGCCCCAGCATTTT.

This chain uses TRBV27 with TRBJ2-7, with D possibly TRBD1 on 5 matching bases. Germline CDR1 reads MNHEY; CDR2 reads SMNVEV (reference sequence). CDR3 length: 12 residues. V was cut by 8 bases and J by 4 bases, with 12 bases left in between. CDR3 in DNA: TGTGCCAGCGGGAAAGGGGCATACGAGCAGTACTTC. Its protein product is CASGKGAYEQYF.

The chain employs TRBV19 and TRBJ1-3; no clear D. V lost 3 bases to trimming and J lost 0 bases, with 9 bases between them. Germline CDR1 is LNHDA and CDR2 is SQIVND (reference sequence). This CDR3 comprises 15 residues. Written as DNA, the CDR3 is TGTGCCAGTAGTATGCGGGTCAGCTCTGGAAACACCATATATTTT. Translation gives CASSMRVSSGNTIYF.

The V and J genes are TRBV9 and TRBJ2-5, with 14 bases fitting TRBD2. TRBJ2-7 explains the end of the DNA better; the J call may be wrong. The CDR3 has 15 residues. The V gene's germline CDR1 is SGDLS and CDR2 YYNGEE. CDR3 in DNA: TGTGCCAGCAGCCTTACCGGGACTAGCGGGGGCGAGCAGTACTTC. Translating gives CASSLTGTSGGEQYF.

This clone was picked up a small number of times. This chain connects TRBV18 to TRBJ2-3, with D perhaps TRBD1 (7 bases). Germline CDR1 KGHSH, CDR2 LQKENI. This CDR3 has 15 residues. Trimming removed 3 bases at V and 3 bases at J, with 13 bases between. The CDR3 loop is CASSPDQGGTDTQYF. The CDR3 DNA sequence: TGTGCCAGCTCACCGGACCAGGGGGGAACAGATACGCAGTATTTT.

This clone was seen a single time. J is TRBJ2-7 and V is TRBV2; tentative D call: TRBD2 (6 bases). V lost 1 base and J 6 bases, leaving 10 bases between the germline ends. This CDR3 comprises 13 residues. Germline V gene lookup returns CDR1 SNHLY and CDR2 FYNNEI. The DNA of the CDR3 is TGTGCCAGCAGTGAAGGCGGGGTTCGCGAGCAGTACTTC. Protein sequence: CASSEGGVREQYF.

V is TRBV30 and J is TRBJ1-3; tentative D call: TRBD1 (5 bases). CDR3 length: 13 amino acids. Germline V CDR1 and CDR2: GTSNPN, SVGIG (reference sequence). V was pared by 1 base and J by 7 bases, with 11 bases between. CDR3 coding DNA: TGTGCCTGGAGTGGGGCCAGGGTGAACACCATATATTTT. Protein sequence: CAWSGARVNTIYF.